This section outlines one T cell receptor (beta chain) sequence together with its context. These data come from a study of blood T cell repertoires in COVID-19. The table came from immunoSEQ multiplex PCR; TCRdb's copy has only in-frame clones and leaves some out. The sample consists of some 91,000 clones, 70% to 85% of them appearing once. Sequencing was done on a sample of peripheral blood. The clonotype originates from a man aged 70-80 years with acute or convalescent COVID-19.

The CDR3 nucleotides read TGTGCCAGTAGTTTTGGTTGGCTGAACACTGAAGCTTTCTTT. Translation: CASSFGWLNTEAFF. The rearrangement uses TRBV19 and TRBJ1-1; D is undetermined. Germline V CDR1 and CDR2: LNHDA, SQIVND (reference sequence). There are 14 residues in the CDR3. The V gene lost 5 bases and the J gene lost 0 bases, with 10 bases spanning the gap.